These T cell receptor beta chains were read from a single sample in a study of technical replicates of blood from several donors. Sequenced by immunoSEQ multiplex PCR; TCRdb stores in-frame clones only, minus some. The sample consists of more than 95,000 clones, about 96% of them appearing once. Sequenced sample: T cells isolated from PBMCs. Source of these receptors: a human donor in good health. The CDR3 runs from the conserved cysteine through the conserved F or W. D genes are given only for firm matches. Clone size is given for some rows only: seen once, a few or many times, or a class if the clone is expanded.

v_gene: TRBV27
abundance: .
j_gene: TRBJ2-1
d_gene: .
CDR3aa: CASSLPGAGSYNEQFF
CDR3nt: TGTGCCAGCAGTTTGCCGGGAGCAGGCTCCTACAATGAGCAGTTCTTC

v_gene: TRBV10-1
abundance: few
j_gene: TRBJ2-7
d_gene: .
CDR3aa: CASSTGYEQYF
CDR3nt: TGCGCCAGTAGTACGGGCTACGAGCAGTACTTC

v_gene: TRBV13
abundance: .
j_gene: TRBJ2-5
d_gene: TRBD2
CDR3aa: CASSLMAGVKETQYF
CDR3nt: TGTGCCAGCAGCTTAATGGCGGGAGTGAAAGAGACCCAGTACTTC

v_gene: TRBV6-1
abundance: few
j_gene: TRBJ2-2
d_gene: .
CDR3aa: CASVNLAPGELFF
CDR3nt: TGTGCCAGCGTTAACCTAGCGCCCGGGGAGCTGTTTTTT

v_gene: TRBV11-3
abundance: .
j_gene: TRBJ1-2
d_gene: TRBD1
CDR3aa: CASSPRTGDGYTF
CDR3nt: TGTGCCAGCAGCCCGCGGACAGGGGATGGCTACACCTTC

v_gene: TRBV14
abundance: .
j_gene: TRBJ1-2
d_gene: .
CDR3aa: CASSQDRTSPNYGYTF
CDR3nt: TGTGCCAGCAGCCAAGATAGGACATCCCCTAACTATGGCTACACCTTC

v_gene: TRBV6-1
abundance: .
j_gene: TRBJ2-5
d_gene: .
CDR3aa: CASSETGRRLYGTQYF
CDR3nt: TGTGCCAGCAGTGAAACCGGACGGAGGTTGTACGGGACCCAGTACTTC

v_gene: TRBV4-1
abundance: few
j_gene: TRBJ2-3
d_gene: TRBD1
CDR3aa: CASSSPKPGQGSDTQYF
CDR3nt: TGCGCCAGCAGCTCCCCCAAACCGGGACAGGGGTCAGATACGCAGTATTTT

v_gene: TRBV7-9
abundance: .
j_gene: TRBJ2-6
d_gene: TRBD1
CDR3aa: CASRSTGSGTNVLTF
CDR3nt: TGTGCCAGCAGATCGACAGGGTCTGGGACCAACGTCCTGACTTTC

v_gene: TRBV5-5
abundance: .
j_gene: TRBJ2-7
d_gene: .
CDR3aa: CASSPGVTIYEQYF
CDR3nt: TGTGCCAGCAGCCCGGGGGTGACGATCTACGAGCAGTACTTC

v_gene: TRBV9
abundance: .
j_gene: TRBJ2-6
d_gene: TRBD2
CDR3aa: CASSAPPRTSDWSGANVLTF
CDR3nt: TGTGCCAGCAGCGCCCCCCCTCGGACTAGCGATTGGTCTGGGGCCAACGTCCTGACTTTC

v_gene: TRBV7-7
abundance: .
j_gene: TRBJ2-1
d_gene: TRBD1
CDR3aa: CASSPSTGESNEQFF
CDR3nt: TGTGCCAGCAGCCCATCGACAGGGGAGTCCAATGAGCAGTTCTTC

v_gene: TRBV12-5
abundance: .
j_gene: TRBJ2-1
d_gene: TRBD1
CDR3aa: CASGSGGKQFF
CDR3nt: TGTGCTAGTGGTTCAGGGGGCAAGCAGTTCTTC

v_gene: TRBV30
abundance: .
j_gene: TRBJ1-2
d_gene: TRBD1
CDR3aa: CAWGQGTGAYGYTF
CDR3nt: TGTGCCTGGGGGCAAGGGACAGGGGCCTATGGCTACACCTTC

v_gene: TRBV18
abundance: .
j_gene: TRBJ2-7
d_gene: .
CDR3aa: CASSFDRTTYEQYF
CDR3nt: TGTGCCAGCTCCTTTGACAGGACCACGTACGAGCAGTACTTC

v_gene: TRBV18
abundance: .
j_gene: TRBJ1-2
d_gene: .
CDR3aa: CASSPQVDGYTF
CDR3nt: TGTGCCAGCTCACCTCAGGTGGATGGCTACACCTTC